Listed below are T cell receptor beta chains from one sample, sequenced in a study of blood T cell repertoires in COVID-19. Profiling relied on immunoSEQ multiplex PCR, and the TCRdb table lists in-frame clones only, not all of them. The table includes a few hundred thousand clones, approximately 90% detected once. The specimen sequenced was peripheral blood. The receptors stem from a man aged 50-59 years with acute or convalescent COVID-19. The CDR3 runs from the conserved cysteine through the conserved F or W. A D gene is named only where the DNA matches it firmly.

TRBV19,TRBD2,CASMDGGALGSYNEQFF
TRBV6-5,-,CASTKDSGFSPLHF
TRBV5-1,TRBD1,CASSPRQGVVMNTEAFF
TRBV9,-,CASSSLAYNSPLHF
TRBV5-5,-,CASSLTLPATNEKLFF
TRBV10-1,-,CASTGHSTGELFF
TRBV19,-,CASSIVTGNYGYTF
TRBV6-5,-,CASRQTNSPLHF
TRBV6-5,-,CASRSIGVDGYTF
TRBV5-4,TRBD2,CASSLTSGEYTDTQYF
TRBV19,TRBD1,CASTPGTGNEGYGYTF
TRBV18,-,CASSPPSPSYEQYF
TRBV14,-,CASSPILRGNEQFF
TRBV5-6,TRBD1,CASSRWDRPLHEQYF
TRBV6-5,TRBD1,CASSYSLGTGGYEQYF
TRBV30,-,CAWSVQWGDTQYF
TRBV27,-,CASRRNSGTTDTQYF
TRBV10-1,-,CASSGTSGTGNTIYF
TRBV7-7,TRBD1,CARNIDDRGPSYGYTF
TRBV7-2,-,CASSPGPSQGRNYGYTF
TRBV11-2,TRBD2,CASSWMGGFETQYF
TRBV6-5,-,CASSYLSVNSPLHF
TRBV7-3,-,CASSSSRDNYNEQFF
TRBV6-1,TRBD1,CASSEGQTGISAEAFF
TRBV7-9,-,CASSLGQVDTGELFF
TRBV27,-,CASSPLSNEQFF
TRBV18,TRBD1,CASSPLGQWNTEAFF
TRBV18,-,CASSPPRGVVTTEAFF
TRBV7-3,TRBD1,CASSLLIRDSRRGPSPLHF
TRBV5-4,-,CASSPRQDQETQYF
TRBV11-2,-,CASSSQGSVYEQYF
TRBV9,TRBD1,CASSVSSGTGAGAFF
TRBV5-1,-,CASTRVQGTEAFF
TRBV11-2,-,CASSLGVRRNSPLHF
TRBV28,TRBD2,CAASGEGYEQYF
TRBV2,TRBD1,CASTRQGAKANYGYTF
TRBV3-1/TRBV3-2,TRBD1,CASSQIPGQGAYGYTF
TRBV6-5,TRBD1,CASKLGQGAVYGYTF
TRBV19,-,CASSKLNEQFF
TRBV10-1,TRBD2,CASSESSGGDTQYF
TRBV6-5,-,CASRSGGRGQPQHF
TRBV10-3,-,CAISVQSNQPQHF
TRBV6-4,TRBD2,CASSAGLAGPTDTQYF
TRBV3-1/TRBV3-2,-,CASSLRMANEAFF
TRBV4-1,TRBD1,CASSLGLDRGRETQYF
TRBV2,TRBD1,CASSTNPGGGSYGYTF
TRBV11-2,-,CASSPAGAGVPRGEQFF
TRBV5-6,-,CASNSRQASVGYTF